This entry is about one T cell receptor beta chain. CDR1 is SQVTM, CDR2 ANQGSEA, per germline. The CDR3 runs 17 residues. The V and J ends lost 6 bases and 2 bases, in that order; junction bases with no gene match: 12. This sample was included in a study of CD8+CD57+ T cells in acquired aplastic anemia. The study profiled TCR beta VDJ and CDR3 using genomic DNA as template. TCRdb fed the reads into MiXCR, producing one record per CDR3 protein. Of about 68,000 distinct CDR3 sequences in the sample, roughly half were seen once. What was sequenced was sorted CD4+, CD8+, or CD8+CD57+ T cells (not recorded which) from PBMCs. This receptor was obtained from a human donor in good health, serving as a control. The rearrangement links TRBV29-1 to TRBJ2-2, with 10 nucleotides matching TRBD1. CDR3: CSVGDRGISGNTGELFF. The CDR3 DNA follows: TGCAGCGTCGGGGACAGGGGCATCTCTGGAAACACCGGGGAGCTGTTTTTT.